This entry lists 17 T cell receptor beta chains sequenced from one sample in a study of T cell changes during pregnancy in multiple sclerosis. TCRdb's table, derived via immunoSEQ multiplex PCR, lists solely in-frame clones and lacks some. The sample yields approximately 45,000 clones, 80% to 95% seen once. Sequencing used CD4+ T cells from peripheral blood mononuclear cells, obtained in the first trimester of pregnancy. Receptors were obtained from a female donor with multiple sclerosis, enrolled in a pregnancy study.

The gene calls are TRBV7-9 and TRBJ2-7; the D gene is possibly TRBD2 (5 bases). Looked up from germline, CDR1 is SEHNR and CDR2 is FQNEAQ (reference sequence). This CDR3 region has 15 residues. V was cut by 0 bases and J by 5 bases, with 14 bases left in between. For the CDR3, the DNA is TGTGCCAGCAGCTTAGCGGGAGCCCTCGGTCACGAGCAGTACTTC. This translates into CASSLAGALGHEQYF.

This chain uses TRBV4-1 with TRBJ2-7, with a tentative D call TRBD2 (5 bases). With 1 base removed from V and 0 bases from J, the gap between germline ends came to 10 bases. Germline-derived CDR1 and CDR2 are MGHRA and YSYEKL. The CDR3 spans 15 residues. This CDR3 reads CASSQGTASSYEQYF. The CDR3 DNA reads as TGCGCCAGCAGCCAAGGGACTGCCAGCTCCTACGAGCAGTACTTC.

The J gene is TRBJ2-1, the V gene TRBV28; 10 nucleotides line up with TRBD2. This CDR3 comprises 15 residues. CDR1 and CDR2 from the germline V gene are MDHEN and SYDVKM. Trimming at V came to 6 bases and at J to 6 bases, leaving 8 bases not matched to a gene. The DNA for the CDR3 is TGTGCCAGCAGCCAAGCGGGAGGGCCGGGCAATGAGCAGTTCTTC. Translating gives CASSQAGGPGNEQFF.

The rearrangement links TRBV18 to TRBJ2-3; the D gene is possibly TRBD1 (6 bases). The V gene's germline CDR1 is KGHSH and CDR2 LQKENI. The CDR3 has 15 amino acids. Trimming pared 2 bases from V and 2 bases from J, leaving 11 bases between. The CDR3 protein is CASSPGTLPTDTQYF. CDR3 in DNA: TGTGCCAGCTCACCAGGGACACTACCCACAGATACGCAGTATTTT.

CDR3 in amino acids: CASSFRGYGANVLTF. In nucleotides, the CDR3 is TGTGCCAGCAGCTTTAGGGGATACGGGGCCAACGTCCTGACTTTC. The chain couples TRBV5-6 to TRBJ2-6, with D possibly matching TRBD1 (5 bases). V lost 2 bases, J lost 4 bases, and 10 bases lay in between. Looked up from germline, CDR1 is SGHDT and CDR2 is YYEEEE. This CDR3 has 15 residues. The complete variable domain, with remaining parts taken from reference TRBV5-6 and TRBJ2-6, reads DAGVTQSPTHLIKTRGQQVTLRCSPKSGHDTVSWYQQALGQGPQFIFQYYEEEERQRGNFPDRFSGHQFPNYSSELNVNALLLGDSALYLCASSFRGYGANVLTFGAGSRLTVL.

V usage is TRBV5-1 and J usage is TRBJ1-1; D perhaps matches TRBD1 (6 bases). This CDR3 spans 15 amino acids. V lost 0 bases and J 0 bases, leaving 9 bases between the germline ends. The V gene's germline CDR1 is SGHRS and CDR2 YFSETQ. The CDR3 DNA follows: TGCGCCAGCAGCTTGGAGGGGGTGATGAACACTGAAGCTTTCTTT. Translated, it gives CASSLEGVMNTEAFF.

About this clone: In the same sample, other DNA sequences code for this CDR3. The chain combines TRBV9 with TRBJ2-7; D perhaps matches TRBD2 (5 bases). Germline CDR1 reads SGDLS; CDR2 reads YYNGEE. The CDR3 runs to 14 residues. The ends were cut back, 0 bases at V and 0 bases at J, with 7 bases in the middle. The CDR3 region is CASSVGGSSYEQYF. CDR3 DNA: TGTGCCAGCAGCGTAGGTGGGAGCTCCTACGAGCAGTACTTC.

The genes are TRBV27 and TRBJ2-7; 8 nucleotides match TRBD1. The CDR3 contains 14 residues. Germline CDR1 reads MNHEY; CDR2 reads SMNVEV (reference sequence). V was clipped by 1 base and J by 6 bases; unmatched bases: 5. DNA of the CDR3: TGTGCCAGCAGTTTATACGGACAGGGAGGCGAGCAGTACTTC. Amino acid sequence: CASSLYGQGGEQYF.

The CDR3 DNA sequence: TGCGCCAGCAGCTTGGGAGGGTCCGATGTTAGCCAGTACTTC. This sequence encodes CASSLGGSDVSQYF. This rearrangement joins TRBV5-1 to TRBJ2-5; a weak D match, TRBD2 (5 bases). The germline V gene has CDR1 SGHRS and CDR2 YFSETQ. V was shortened by 0 bases and J by 10 bases, with 16 bases between the two germline ends. The CDR3 runs 14 residues.

The CDR3 nucleotides are TGTGCCAGCAGTGAGGGACATCGGGTACAGTTCTTC. It codes for CASSEGHRVQFF. The rearrangement uses TRBV25-1 and TRBJ2-1; possible D gene TRBD1, 6 bases. The CDR3 spans 12 residues. Germline V CDR1 and CDR2: MGHDK, SYGVNS. The germline V and J ends were trimmed by 3 bases and 13 bases, with 13 bases remaining between them.

This sequence joins TRBV18 and TRBJ1-2; D is undetermined. CDR1 and CDR2 (germline): KGHSH, LQKENI. There are 16 residues in the CDR3. V was clipped by 3 bases and J by 4 bases, with 18 bases between them. The CDR3 loop is CASSPKAGSPSYGYTF. The CDR3 DNA reads as TGTGCCAGCTCACCGAAGGCAGGATCCCCCTCCTATGGCTACACCTTC.

V gene TRBV19 combines with J gene TRBJ2-1; D is unresolved. This CDR3 comprises 14 residues. Germline V gives CDR1 LNHDA, CDR2 SQIVND (reference sequence). V was shortened by 5 bases and J by 0 bases, with 8 bases between the two germline ends. The CDR3 loop is CASSQVSSYNEQFF. CDR3 in DNA: TGTGCCAGTAGTCAGGTGAGCTCCTACAATGAGCAGTTCTTC. The full variable domain, with the rest looked up from reference TRBV19 and TRBJ2-1, is DGGITQSPKYLFRKEGQNVTLSCEQNLNHDAMYWYRQDPGQGLRLIYYSQIVNDFQKGDIAEGYSVSREKKESFPLTVTSAQKNPTAFYLCASSQVSSYNEQFFGPGTRLTVL.

The chain uses TRBV1 and TRBJ2-4; the table assigns TRBD2, which was not confirmed against the DNA. TRBV1 is a recognized pseudogene. The CDR3 sequence is 16 residues long. DNA for the CDR3: TGCACCAGCAGCCAAGATCTTGTAGCGGCCAAAAACATTCAGTACTTC. Translating it yields CTSSQDLVAAKNIQYF.

This clone was seen a handful of times. CDR3 sequence reads: CASSHLVGQKNTGELFF. DNA for the CDR3: TGCGCCAGCAGCCATTTAGTGGGACAAAAGAACACCGGGGAGCTGTTTTTT. J is TRBJ2-2 and V is TRBV4-1, with D possibly being TRBD1 (6 bases). CDR3 size: 17 residues. CDR1 and CDR2 from the germline V gene are MGHRA and YSYEKL. V shed 3 bases and J shed 1 base, with 15 bases lying between them.

The gene calls are TRBV9 and TRBJ2-3; tentative D call: TRBD2 (5 bases). CDR3 length: 17 amino acids. In germline, CDR1 is SGDLS, CDR2 YYNGEE. The ends were cut back, 0 bases at V and 3 bases at J, with 17 bases in the middle. The chain's CDR3 is CASSVDPNRGRTDTQYF. The DNA of the CDR3 is TGTGCCAGCAGCGTAGACCCAAATCGGGGAAGGACAGATACGCAGTATTTT. Together with reference TRBV9 and TRBJ2-3, the CDR3 gives the full variable domain: DSGVTQTPKHLITATGQRVTLRCSPRSGDLSVYWYQQSLDQGLQFLIQYYNGEERAKGNILERFSAQQFPDLHSELNLSSLELGDSALYFCASSVDPNRGRTDTQYFGPGTRLTVL.

This clone was counted once. V is TRBV27 and J is TRBJ2-7; TRBD2 might be the D (5 bases). V lost 7 bases to trimming and J lost 4 bases, with 14 bases between them. This CDR3 is 13 amino acids long. Germline V gene lookup returns CDR1 MNHEY and CDR2 SMNVEV (reference sequence). DNA of the CDR3: TGTGCCAGCAAGGAGCTAGCCGAGTACGAGCAGTACTTC. Translated, it gives CASKELAEYEQYF.

This clone has a handful of counts. V is TRBV2 and J is TRBJ2-7, with D tentatively TRBD1 (7 bases). There are 14 residues in the CDR3. V was pared by 8 bases and J by 3 bases, with 17 bases between. Per germline, CDR1 SNHLY and CDR2 FYNNEI. The CDR3: CASLFLRDSYEQYF. For the CDR3, the DNA is TGTGCCAGCCTATTCCTGCGGGACAGCTACGAGCAGTACTTC.